This T cell receptor beta chain emerged from a study of blood T cells in healthy people across ages. A second PCR, run for about 6 to 12 cycles, used a sample-barcoded 5' primer plus a J-beta primer mix. TCRdb re-derived calls from the 5' RACE reads in MiXCR, one entry per CDR3 protein. The sample gives 500,000 to 650,000 distinct CDR3 sequences, 25% to 35% of which show up once; 3.6% is in the top ten. Trimming left V 0 bases short and J 1 base short, with 17 bases between. The CDR3 contains 17 residues. CDR1 and CDR2 from the germline V gene are SGHRS and YFSETQ. These sequences were also reported in another study, on T cells of mothers and their children.

The clonotype was recovered from a boy younger than 10 in good health. The gene calls are TRBV5-1 and TRBJ2-7, with D perhaps TRBD1 (5 bases). The sequencing input was blood. The CDR3 nucleotides read TGCGCCAGCAGCTTGGCGGTCGGGCACAGGTTTTCCTACGAGCAGTACTTC. Its translation is CASSLAVGHRFSYEQYF.